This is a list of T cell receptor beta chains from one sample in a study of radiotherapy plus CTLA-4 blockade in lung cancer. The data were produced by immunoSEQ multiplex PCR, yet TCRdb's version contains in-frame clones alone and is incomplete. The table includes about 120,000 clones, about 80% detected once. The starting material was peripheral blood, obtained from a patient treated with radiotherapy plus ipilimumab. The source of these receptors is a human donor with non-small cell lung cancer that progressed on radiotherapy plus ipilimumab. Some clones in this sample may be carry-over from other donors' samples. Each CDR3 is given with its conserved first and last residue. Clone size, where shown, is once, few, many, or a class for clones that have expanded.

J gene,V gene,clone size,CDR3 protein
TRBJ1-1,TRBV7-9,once,CASSLIVNTEAFF
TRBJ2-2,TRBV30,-,CAWTQGWNTGELFF
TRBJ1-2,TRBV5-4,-,CASTPGGTSRLGYGYTF
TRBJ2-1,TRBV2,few,CASPRGGSGGSNEQFF
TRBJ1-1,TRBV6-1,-,CASKISTALHPFF
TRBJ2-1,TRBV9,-,CASSPRQGVGDEQFF
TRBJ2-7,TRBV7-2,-,CASSLVGQGASEQYF
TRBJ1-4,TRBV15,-,CATSRDTQLEKLFF
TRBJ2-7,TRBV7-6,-,CASSSRGQGASYEQYF
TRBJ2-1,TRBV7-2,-,CASSPQGSYNEQFF
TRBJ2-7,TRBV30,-,CAWSPYGGYEQYF
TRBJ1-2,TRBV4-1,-,CASSRQARGDYGYTF
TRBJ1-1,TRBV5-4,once,CASSHNPGVFTEAFF
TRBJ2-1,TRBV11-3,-,CASSLVYVDEQFF
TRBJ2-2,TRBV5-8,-,CASSLDGWDTGELFF
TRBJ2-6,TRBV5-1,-,CASSLVGTGANVLTF